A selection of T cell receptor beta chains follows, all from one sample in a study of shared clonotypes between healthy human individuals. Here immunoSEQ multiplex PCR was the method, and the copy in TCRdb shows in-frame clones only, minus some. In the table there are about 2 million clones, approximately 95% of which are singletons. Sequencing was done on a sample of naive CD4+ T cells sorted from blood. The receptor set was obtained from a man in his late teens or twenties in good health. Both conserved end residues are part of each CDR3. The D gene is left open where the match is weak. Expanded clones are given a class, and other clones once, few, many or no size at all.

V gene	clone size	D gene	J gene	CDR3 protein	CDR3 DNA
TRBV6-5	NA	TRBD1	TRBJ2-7	CASSYQTGGTYEQYF	TGTGCCAGCAGTTACCAGACAGGGGGAACCTACGAGCAGTACTTC
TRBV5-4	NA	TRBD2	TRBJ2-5	CASTHGGKRGGETQYF	TGTGCCAGCACCCACGGGGGGAAGCGGGGTGGAGAGACCCAGTACTTC
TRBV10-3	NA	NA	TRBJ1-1	CAISSWEDPMNTEAFF	TGTGCCATCAGTTCCTGGGAGGACCCCATGAACACTGAAGCTTTCTTT
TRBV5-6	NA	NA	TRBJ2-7	CASSPDSYSYEQYF	TGTGCCAGCAGCCCGGACAGCTACTCCTACGAGCAGTACTTC
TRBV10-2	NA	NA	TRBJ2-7	CATAGDTYEQYF	TGCGCCACCGCAGGGGATACCTACGAGCAGTACTTC
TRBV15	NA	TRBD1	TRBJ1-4	CATSRQTGGWEKLFF	TGTGCCACCAGCAGGCAGACAGGGGGGTGGGAAAAACTGTTTTTT
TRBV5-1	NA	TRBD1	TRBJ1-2	CASSFGEGTGTNYGYTF	TGCGCCAGCAGCTTCGGAGAGGGGACAGGGACTAACTATGGCTACACCTTC
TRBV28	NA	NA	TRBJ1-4	CASSLIPVDEKLFF	TGTGCCAGCAGTTTAATCCCTGTGGATGAAAAACTGTTTTTT
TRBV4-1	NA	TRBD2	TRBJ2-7	CASSLSSGVSYEQYF	TGCGCCAGCAGCCTCTCTAGCGGGGTCTCCTACGAGCAGTACTTC
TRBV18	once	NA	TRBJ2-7	CASSPPFHRPYEQYF	TGTGCCAGCTCACCACCGTTTCACAGACCCTACGAGCAGTACTTC
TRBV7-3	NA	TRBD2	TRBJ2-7	CASSLSGGLNYEQYF	TGTGCCAGCAGCTTAAGCGGGGGGCTGAACTACGAGCAGTACTTC
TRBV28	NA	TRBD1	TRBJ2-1	CASIRTGGSYNEQFF	TGTGCCAGCATCCGTACAGGGGGCTCCTACAATGAGCAGTTCTTC
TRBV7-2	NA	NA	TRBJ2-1	CASSLKEQFF	TGTGCCAGCAGCTTAAAGGAGCAGTTCTTC
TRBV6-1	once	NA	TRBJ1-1	CASSTGTLSTEAFF	TGTGCCAGCAGTACTGGGACCCTGAGCACTGAAGCTTTCTTT
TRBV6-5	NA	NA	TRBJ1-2	CASSPYDRNYGYTF	TGTGCCAGCAGTCCTTACGACAGGAACTATGGCTACACCTTC
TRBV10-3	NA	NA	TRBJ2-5	CAISETAQETQYF	TGTGCCATCAGTGAAACAGCCCAAGAGACCCAGTACTTC
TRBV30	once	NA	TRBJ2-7	CAWTASYEQYF	TGTGCCTGGACAGCATCCTACGAGCAGTACTTC
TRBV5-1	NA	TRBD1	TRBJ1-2	CASSPGTGGSYGYTF	TGCGCCAGCAGCCCCGGGACAGGGGGCTCCTATGGCTACACCTTC
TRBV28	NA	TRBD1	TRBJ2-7	CASRQTGTASYEQYF	TGTGCCAGCAGACAAACCGGGACAGCCTCCTACGAGCAGTACTTC
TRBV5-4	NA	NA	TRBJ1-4	CASRWEWDSKLFF	TGTGCCAGCAGGTGGGAGTGGGACTCTAAACTGTTTTTT
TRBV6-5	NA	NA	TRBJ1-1	CASSTLGGEAFF	TGTGCCAGCAGTACCTTAGGCGGTGAAGCTTTCTTT
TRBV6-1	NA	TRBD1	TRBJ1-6	CASSEWGQYNSPLHF	TGTGCCAGCAGTGAATGGGGACAGTATAATTCACCCCTCCACTTT
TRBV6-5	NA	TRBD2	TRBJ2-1	CASRGGVAGDNEQFF	TGTGCCAGCAGAGGTGGGGTAGCGGGGGACAATGAGCAGTTCTTC
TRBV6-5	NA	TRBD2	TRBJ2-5	CASSSLSAGGTETQYF	TGTGCCAGCAGTTCCCTTTCTGCGGGGGGCACGGAGACCCAGTACTTC
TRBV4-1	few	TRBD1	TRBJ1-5	CASSGTGPNQPQHF	TGCGCCAGCAGCGGGACAGGTCCCAATCAGCCCCAGCATTTT
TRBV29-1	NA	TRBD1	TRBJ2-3	CSVEMGQATDTQYF	TGCAGCGTTGAGATGGGACAGGCCACAGATACGCAGTATTTT